This record concerns one TCR beta chain sequence. The CDR3 runs 15 residues. V shed 0 bases and J shed 1 base, with 10 bases lying between them. CDR1 is LNHNV and CDR2 is YYDKDF in the germline V gene (reference sequence). Per the authors' pipeline: For nucleated cells, counts were estimated from reference gene primer amplification. Assay used: immunoSEQ multiplex PCR; TCRdb lists only in-frame clones, some missing. V and J calls and clone size come straight from that table; D and trimming were deduced from the DNA. The repertoire consists of 60,000 or so clones, with roughly 85% occurring once and the leading ten covering roughly 18%. The data were obtained in a study of blood T cell repertoires in COVID-19.

The rearrangement links TRBV15 to TRBJ2-7; D gene unclear. Sequenced: peripheral blood. This TCR was sampled from a human donor in a cohort sampled during active COVID-19. The CDR3 DNA reads TGTGCCACCAGCAGAGATGATCCAGTATCCTACGAGCAGTACTTC. This encodes CATSRDDPVSYEQYF. Supplemented by reference TRBV15 and TRBJ2-7, the full variable domain reads DAMVIQNPRYQVTQFGKPVTLSCSQTLNHNVMYWYQQKSSQAPKLLFHYYDKDFNNEADTPDNFQSRRPNTSFCFLDIRSPGLGDTAMYLCATSRDDPVSYEQYFGPGTRLTVT.